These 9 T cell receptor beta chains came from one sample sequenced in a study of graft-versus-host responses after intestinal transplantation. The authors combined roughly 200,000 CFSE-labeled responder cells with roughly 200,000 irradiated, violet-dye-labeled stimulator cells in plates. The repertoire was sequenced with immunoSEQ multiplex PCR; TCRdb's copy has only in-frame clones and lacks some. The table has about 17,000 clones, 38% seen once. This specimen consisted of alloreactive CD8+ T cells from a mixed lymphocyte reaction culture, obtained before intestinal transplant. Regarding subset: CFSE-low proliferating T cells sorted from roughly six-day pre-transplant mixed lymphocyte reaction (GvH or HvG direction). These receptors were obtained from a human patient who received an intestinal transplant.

CDR3 DNA: TGTGCCAGCAGTGAATATCCTAGCGGGAATTCCTATGAGCAGTTCTTC. Its translation is CASSEYPSGNSYEQFF. The J gene is TRBJ2-1, the V gene TRBV25-1; 9 nucleotides align to TRBD2. Looked up from germline, CDR1 is MGHDK and CDR2 is SYGVNS. V lost 0 bases to trimming and J lost 8 bases; unmatched junction nucleotides: 8. The length of the CDR3 is 16 residues.

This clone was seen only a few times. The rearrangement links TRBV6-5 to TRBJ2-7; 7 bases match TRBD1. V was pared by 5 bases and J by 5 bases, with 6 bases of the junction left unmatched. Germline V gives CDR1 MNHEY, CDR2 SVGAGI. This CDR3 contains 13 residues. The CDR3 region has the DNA TGTGCCAGCAGTGAAGAAGGGGGCCACGAGCAGTACTTC. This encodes CASSEEGGHEQYF.

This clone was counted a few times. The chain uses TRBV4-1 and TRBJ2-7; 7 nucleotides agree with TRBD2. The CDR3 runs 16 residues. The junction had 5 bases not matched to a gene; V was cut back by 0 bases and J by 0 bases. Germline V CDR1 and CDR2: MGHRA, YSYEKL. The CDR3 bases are TGCGCCAGCAGCCAAGATCTATCGGGGGGCTCCTACGAGCAGTACTTC. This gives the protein CASSQDLSGGSYEQYF.

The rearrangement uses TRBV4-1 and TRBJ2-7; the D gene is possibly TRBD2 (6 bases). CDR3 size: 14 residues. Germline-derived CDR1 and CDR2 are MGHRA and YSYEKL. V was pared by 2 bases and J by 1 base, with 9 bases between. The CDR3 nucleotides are TGCGCCAGCAGCCAACCGGGACTTTCCTACGAGCAGTACTTC. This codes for CASSQPGLSYEQYF.

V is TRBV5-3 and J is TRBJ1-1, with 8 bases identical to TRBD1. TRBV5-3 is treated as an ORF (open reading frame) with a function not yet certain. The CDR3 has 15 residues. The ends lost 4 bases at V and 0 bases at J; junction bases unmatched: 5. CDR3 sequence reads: CARSNGQGMNTEAFF. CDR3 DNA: TGTGCCAGAAGCAACGGACAGGGCATGAACACTGAAGCTTTCTTT.

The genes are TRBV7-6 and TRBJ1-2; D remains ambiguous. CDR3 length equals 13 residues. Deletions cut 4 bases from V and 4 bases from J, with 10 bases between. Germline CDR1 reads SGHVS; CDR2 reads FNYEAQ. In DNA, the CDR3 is TGTGCCAGCAGCTATGGCAGAGGCTATGGCTACACCTTC. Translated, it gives CASSYGRGYGYTF.

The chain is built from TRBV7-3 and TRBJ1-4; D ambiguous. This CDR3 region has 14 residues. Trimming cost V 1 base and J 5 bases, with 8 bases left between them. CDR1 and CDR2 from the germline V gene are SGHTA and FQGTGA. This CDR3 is CASSLNGFNEKLFF. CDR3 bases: TGTGCCAGCAGCTTAAACGGGTTCAATGAAAAACTGTTTTTT.

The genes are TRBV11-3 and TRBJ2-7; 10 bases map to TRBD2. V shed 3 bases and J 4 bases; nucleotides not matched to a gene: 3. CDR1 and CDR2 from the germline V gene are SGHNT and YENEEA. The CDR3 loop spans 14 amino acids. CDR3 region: CASSFSSGSYEQYF. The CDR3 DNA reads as TGTGCCAGCAGCTTTTCTAGCGGGAGTTACGAGCAGTACTTC. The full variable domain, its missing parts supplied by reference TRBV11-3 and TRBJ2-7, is EAGVVQSPRYKIIEKKQPVAFWCNPISGHNTLYWYLQNLGQGPELLIRYENEEAVDDSQLPKDRFSAERLKGVDSTLKIQPAELGDSAVYLCASSFSSGSYEQYFGPGTRLTVT.

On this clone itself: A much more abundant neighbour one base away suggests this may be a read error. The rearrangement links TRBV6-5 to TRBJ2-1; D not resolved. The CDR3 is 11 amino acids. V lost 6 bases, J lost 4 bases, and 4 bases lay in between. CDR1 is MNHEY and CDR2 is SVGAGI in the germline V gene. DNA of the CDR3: TGTGCCAGCAGCTTTTACAATGAGCAGTTCTTC. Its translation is CASSFYNEQFF.